Following are 19 T cell receptor beta chains from one sample sequenced in a study of blood T cell repertoires in COVID-19. The repertoire was sequenced with immunoSEQ multiplex PCR; TCRdb's copy has only in-frame clones and lacks some. The data show over 200,000 clones, more than 80% seen once. The sequenced material came from PBMCs or T cells enriched from blood (not recorded which). These receptors were collected from a man aged 55 to 70 who had recovered from COVID-19.

The chain uses TRBV6-2 or TRBV6-3 and TRBJ1-1; possibly TRBD1 for D (5 bases). Germline V CDR1 and CDR2: MNHEY, SVGEGT. Trimming took off 8 bases at V and 4 bases at J, with 17 bases between the two ends. There are 14 residues in the CDR3. CDR3 region: CASRRQGIVTEAFF. In DNA, the CDR3 is TGTGCCAGCCGCCGCCAGGGCATAGTCACTGAAGCTTTCTTT.

The rearrangement joins TRBV19 to TRBJ1-2; D is ambiguous. The ends were cut back, 1 base at V and 8 bases at J, with 11 bases in the middle. The CDR3 is 13 residues long. CDR1 and CDR2 (germline): LNHDA, SQIVND (reference sequence). As DNA, the CDR3 is TGTGCCAGTAGTATAGGTGAGGGCGGGGGCTACACCTTC. Its protein is CASSIGEGGGYTF. The complete variable domain, with remaining parts taken from reference TRBV19 and TRBJ1-2, reads DGGITQSPKYLFRKEGQNVTLSCEQNLNHDAMYWYRQDPGQGLRLIYYSQIVNDFQKGDIAEGYSVSREKKESFPLTVTSAQKNPTAFYLCASSIGEGGGYTFGSGTRLTVV.

The DNA for the CDR3 is TGTGCCAGCAGTGTCTCACGGGGGAACTATGGCTACACCTTC. Translated: CASSVSRGNYGYTF. The chain uses TRBV2 and TRBJ1-2; maybe TRBD1 (5 bases). CDR1 and CDR2 (germline): SNHLY, FYNNEI. V shed 4 bases and J shed 2 bases, with 11 bases lying between them. The CDR3 contains 14 residues.

The V call is TRBV7-3, the J call TRBJ1-1; D perhaps matches TRBD1 (5 bases). Germline V gene sequence: CDR1 SGHTA, CDR2 FQGTGA. The CDR3 length is 13 residues. The V gene lost 0 bases and the J gene lost 5 bases, with 7 bases spanning the gap. The CDR3 sequence: CASSLTAGTEAFF. For the CDR3, the DNA is TGTGCCAGCAGCTTAACTGCAGGGACTGAAGCTTTCTTT.

V is TRBV6-5 and J is TRBJ2-3; tentative D call: TRBD1 (5 bases). V dropped 6 bases and J dropped 1 base, with 5 bases sitting between them. CDR3 length equals 12 residues. Germline V gene sequence: CDR1 MNHEY, CDR2 SVGAGI. The chain's CDR3 is CASRGGTDTQYF. CDR3 DNA sequence: TGTGCCAGCAGAGGGGGCACAGATACGCAGTATTTT.

The chain uses TRBV5-1 and TRBJ1-1; 9 positions agree with TRBD1. With 4 bases clipped from V and 0 bases from J, the junction kept 7 bases outside the gene matches. CDR3 length equals 16 residues. CDR1 is SGHRS, CDR2 YFSETQ, per germline. CDR3 amino acids: CASSPGQGRMNTEAFF. The CDR3 DNA is TGCGCCAGCAGCCCTGGACAGGGGCGGATGAACACTGAAGCTTTCTTT. Full variable domain (remainder filled in from reference TRBV5-1 and TRBJ1-1): KAGVTQTPRYLIKTRGQQVTLSCSPISGHRSVSWYQQTPGQGLQFLFEYFSETQRNKGNFPGRFSGRQFSNSRSEMNVSTLELGDSALYLCASSPGQGRMNTEAFFGQGTRLTVV.

The rearrangement joins TRBV7-9 to TRBJ2-3, with D possibly being TRBD1 (5 bases). Per germline, CDR1 SEHNR and CDR2 FQNEAQ (reference sequence). The V end lost 8 bases, the J end lost 1 base, and 10 bases lay between the germline ends. The CDR3 contains 13 residues. The CDR3: CASGQPGTDTQYF. The CDR3 DNA sequence: TGTGCCAGCGGACAACCGGGCACAGATACGCAGTATTTT.

The sample holds a few counts of this clone. The rearrangement joins TRBV18 to TRBJ1-1; TRBD1 matches 8 bases. Losses at the gene ends were 4 bases for V and 6 bases for J; bases not matched to a gene: 4. This CDR3 comprises 13 residues. Germline lookup yields CDR1 KGHSH and CDR2 LQKENI. The CDR3, as DNA: TGTGCCAGCTCACTGGACAGGGAGGCTGAAGCTTTCTTT. Its translation: CASSLDREAEAFF.

The chain recombines TRBV7-9 with TRBJ1-6; 9 nucleotides agree with TRBD1. V lost 4 bases to trimming and J lost 4 bases; unmatched junction nucleotides: 8. This CDR3 is built from 17 residues. Germline V gives CDR1 SEHNR, CDR2 FQNEAQ (reference sequence). CDR3 amino acids: CASSSEFGTGYNSPLHF. CDR3 sequence (DNA): TGTGCCAGCAGCTCCGAGTTCGGGACAGGGTATAATTCACCCCTCCACTTT.

The genes are TRBV29-1 and TRBJ2-3; 8 bases line up with TRBD1. The J segment lost 6 bases and the V segment lost 0 bases, leaving 5 bases of the junction unmatched. Germline CDR1 reads SQVTM; CDR2 reads ANQGSEA. The CDR3 extends over 14 amino acids. The CDR3 protein is CSVEDRDRPDTQYF. CDR3 coding DNA: TGCAGCGTTGAAGATCGGGACAGGCCCGATACGCAGTATTTT.

The rearrangement links TRBV3-1 (or the pseudogene TRBV3-2) to TRBJ2-3; D might be TRBD2 (6 bases). Germline CDR1 and CDR2: LGHDT and YNNKEL (reference sequence). Between the trimmed V and J ends, which lost 4 bases and 3 bases, there was a span of 14 bases. The CDR3 contains 15 residues. The CDR3 protein is CASSLEGSSTDTQYF. In DNA, the CDR3 is TGTGCCAGCAGCCTGGAGGGCTCATCGACAGATACGCAGTATTTT.

The chain joins TRBV12-5 to TRBJ1-5; D is unclear. The CDR3 is 14 amino acids. The V and J ends lost 4 bases and 1 base respectively, with 8 bases between them. Germline V lookup: CDR1 LGHNT, CDR2 FRNRAP. The CDR3 coding sequence is TGTGCTAGTGGTTCCGACGGGAGCAATCAGCCCCAGCATTTT. It specifies CASGSDGSNQPQHF. The variable domain in full, completed from reference TRBV12-5 and TRBJ1-5, reads DARVTQTPRHKVTEMGQEVTMRCQPILGHNTVFWYRQTMMQGLELLAYFRNRAPLDDSGMPKDRFSAEMPDATLATLKIQPSEPRDSAVYFCASGSDGSNQPQHFGDGTRLSIL.

This chain links TRBV5-1 with TRBJ1-5; maybe TRBD1 (5 bases). This CDR3 has 15 residues. Germline V lookup: CDR1 SGHRS, CDR2 YFSETQ. Between the trimmed V and J ends, which lost 0 bases and 2 bases, there was a span of 9 bases. In nucleotides, the CDR3 is TGCGCCAGCAGCTTGGGGGGCCAAGGCAATCAGCCCCAGCATTTT. Protein sequence: CASSLGGQGNQPQHF.

This rearrangement joins TRBV11-3 to TRBJ1-4; a weak D match, TRBD1 (6 bases). CDR1 is SGHNT and CDR2 is YENEEA in the germline V gene. The CDR3 has 14 residues. Trimming pared 6 bases from V and 7 bases from J, leaving 15 bases between. CDR3 protein: CASSTGTNGEKLFF. The DNA for the CDR3 is TGTGCCAGCAGTACAGGGACTAATGGTGAAAAACTGTTTTTT.

This rearrangement joins TRBV5-1 to TRBJ1-2; D perhaps matches TRBD1 (6 bases). The CDR3 has 14 amino acids. Germline V CDR1 and CDR2: SGHRS, YFSETQ. V was clipped by 4 bases and J by 9 bases, with 19 bases between them. The CDR3 coding sequence is TGCGCCAGCAGCCAAGGATCAGGGGTGTTTAGCTACACCTTC. Encoded protein: CASSQGSGVFSYTF. Drawing the rest from reference TRBV5-1 and TRBJ1-2, the complete variable domain is KAGVTQTPRYLIKTRGQQVTLSCSPISGHRSVSWYQQTPGQGLQFLFEYFSETQRNKGNFPGRFSGRQFSNSRSEMNVSTLELGDSALYLCASSQGSGVFSYTFGSGTRLTVV.

V and J are TRBV5-1 and TRBJ1-4; D is perhaps TRBD1 (6 bases). The length of the CDR3 is 15 residues. The V end lost 0 bases, the J end lost 7 bases, and 13 bases lay between the germline ends. Per germline, CDR1 SGHRS and CDR2 YFSETQ. In nucleotides, the CDR3 is TGCGCCAGCAGCTTGGATGGCCAAGGGGGTGAAAAACTGTTTTTT. As protein: CASSLDGQGGEKLFF.

The table lists this clone with a count of one. V usage is TRBV7-2 and J usage is TRBJ2-1; TRBD1 agrees at 7 bases. V lost 5 bases, J lost 0 bases, and 7 bases stayed unmatched. The CDR3 loop spans 16 amino acids. CDR1 and CDR2 from the germline V gene are SGHTA and FQGNSA. The CDR3 region has the DNA TGTGCCAGCAGCGCAAGACAGGGCAGCTCCTACAATGAGCAGTTCTTC. As protein: CASSARQGSSYNEQFF.

This clone has only a few counts. The rearrangement joins TRBV3-1 (or the pseudogene TRBV3-2) to TRBJ2-7, with D possibly matching TRBD1 (5 bases). The CDR3 consists of 14 residues. Trimming shortened V by 7 bases and J by 2 bases, and 15 bases separated the two germline ends. Germline V CDR1 and CDR2: LGHDT, YNNKEL (reference sequence). CDR3 coding DNA: TGTGCCAGCACCAAGACAGTCGAACCCTACGAGCAGTACTTC. This translates into CASTKTVEPYEQYF.

The CDR3 spells CASTGTGDLAKNIQYF. CDR3 sequence (DNA): TGTGCCAGTACTGGGACAGGAGACCTAGCCAAAAACATTCAGTACTTC. The chain links TRBV19 to TRBJ2-4, with 8 bases fitting TRBD1. Germline CDR1 reads LNHDA; CDR2 reads SQIVND (reference sequence). After removal of 7 bases from V and 0 bases from J, the junction contained 8 bases not matched to a gene. The CDR3 length is 16 residues. The full variable domain, its missing parts supplied by reference TRBV19 and TRBJ2-4, is DGGITQSPKYLFRKEGQNVTLSCEQNLNHDAMYWYRQDPGQGLRLIYYSQIVNDFQKGDIAEGYSVSREKKESFPLTVTSAQKNPTAFYLCASTGTGDLAKNIQYFGAGTRLSVL.